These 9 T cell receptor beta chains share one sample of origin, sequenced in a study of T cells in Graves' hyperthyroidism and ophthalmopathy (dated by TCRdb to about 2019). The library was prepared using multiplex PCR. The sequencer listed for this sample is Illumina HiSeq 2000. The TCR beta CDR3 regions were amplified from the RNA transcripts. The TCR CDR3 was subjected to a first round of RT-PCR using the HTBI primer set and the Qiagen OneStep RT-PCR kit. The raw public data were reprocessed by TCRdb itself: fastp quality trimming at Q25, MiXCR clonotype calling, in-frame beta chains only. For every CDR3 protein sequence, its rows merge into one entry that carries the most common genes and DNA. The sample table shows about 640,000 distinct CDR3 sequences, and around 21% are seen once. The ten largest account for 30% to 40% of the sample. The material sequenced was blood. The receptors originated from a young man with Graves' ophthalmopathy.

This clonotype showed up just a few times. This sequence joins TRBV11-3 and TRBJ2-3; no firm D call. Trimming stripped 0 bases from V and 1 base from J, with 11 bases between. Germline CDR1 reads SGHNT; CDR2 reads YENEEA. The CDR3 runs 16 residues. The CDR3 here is CASSLDPTEGTDTQYF. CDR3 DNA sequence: TGTGCCAGCAGCTTAGATCCGACGGAAGGCACAGATACGCAGTATTTT.

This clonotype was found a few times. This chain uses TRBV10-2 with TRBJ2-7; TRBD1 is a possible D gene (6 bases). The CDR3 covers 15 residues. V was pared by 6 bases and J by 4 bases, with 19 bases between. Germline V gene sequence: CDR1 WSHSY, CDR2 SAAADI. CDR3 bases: TGCGCCAGCAGCGACCTTTTCACAGGGCTGTACGAGCAGTACTTC. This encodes CASSDLFTGLYEQYF.

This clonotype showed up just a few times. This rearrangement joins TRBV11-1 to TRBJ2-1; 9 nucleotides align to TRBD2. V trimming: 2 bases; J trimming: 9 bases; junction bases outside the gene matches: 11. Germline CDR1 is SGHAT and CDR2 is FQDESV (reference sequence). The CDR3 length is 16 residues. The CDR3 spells CASSLRAAGGLGEQFF. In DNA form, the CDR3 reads TGTGCCAGCAGCTTACGGGCAGCGGGAGGTTTGGGTGAGCAGTTCTTC.

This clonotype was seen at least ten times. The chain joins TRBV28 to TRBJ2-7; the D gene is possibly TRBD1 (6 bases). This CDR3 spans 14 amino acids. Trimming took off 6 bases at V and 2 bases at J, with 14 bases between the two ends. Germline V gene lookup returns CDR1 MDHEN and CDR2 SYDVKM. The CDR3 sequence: CASSPGQVPYEQYF. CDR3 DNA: TGTGCCAGCAGCCCGGGACAAGTCCCCTACGAGCAGTACTTC.

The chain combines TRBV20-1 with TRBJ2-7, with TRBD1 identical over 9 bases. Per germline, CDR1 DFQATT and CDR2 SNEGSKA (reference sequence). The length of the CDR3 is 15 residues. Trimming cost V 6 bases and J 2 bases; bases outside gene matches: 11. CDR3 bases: TGCAGTGCGGTAACAGGGGGCTCTCCTCCCTACGAGCAGTACTTC. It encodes CSAVTGGSPPYEQYF.

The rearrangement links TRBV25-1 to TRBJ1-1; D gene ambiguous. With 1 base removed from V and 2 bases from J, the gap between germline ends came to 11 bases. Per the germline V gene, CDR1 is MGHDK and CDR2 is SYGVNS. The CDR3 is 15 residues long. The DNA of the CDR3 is TGTGCCAGCAGTGAATCCCACGCGAGTAACACTGAAGCTTTCTTT. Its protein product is CASSESHASNTEAFF.

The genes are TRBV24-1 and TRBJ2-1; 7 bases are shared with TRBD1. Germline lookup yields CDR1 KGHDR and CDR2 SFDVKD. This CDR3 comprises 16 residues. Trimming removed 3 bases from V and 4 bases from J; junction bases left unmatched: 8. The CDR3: CATSDTRGFLYNEQFF. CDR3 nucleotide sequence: TGTGCCACCAGTGATACCAGGGGGTTCTTGTACAATGAGCAGTTCTTC.

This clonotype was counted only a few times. CDR3 protein: CASSWDRGLPQPQHF. CDR3 bases: TGCGCCAGCAGTTGGGACAGGGGGCTGCCTCAGCCCCAGCATTTT. The rearrangement joins TRBV10-2 to TRBJ1-5; 12 positions agree with TRBD1. After removal of 5 bases from V and 6 bases from J, the junction contained 5 bases not matched to a gene. Germline lookup yields CDR1 WSHSY and CDR2 SAAADI. The CDR3 has 15 amino acids.

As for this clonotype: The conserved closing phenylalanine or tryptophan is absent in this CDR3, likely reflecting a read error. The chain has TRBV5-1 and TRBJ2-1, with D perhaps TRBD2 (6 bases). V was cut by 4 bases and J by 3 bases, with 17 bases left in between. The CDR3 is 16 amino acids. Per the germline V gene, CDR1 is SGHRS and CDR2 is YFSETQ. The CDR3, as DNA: TGCGCCAGCAGCCCGGAGGTCGCGGGGTTCTACAATGAGCAGTTCCTC. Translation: CASSPEVAGFYNEQFL.